This TCR beta chain emerged from a study of T cell repertoires in cytomegalovirus infection. Study in general: Evidence of both CMV infection and a matching HLA type came from public TCR beta signatures.

One entry per CDR3 protein results from TCRdb running MiXCR on the reads. Of nearly 700,000 distinct CDR3 sequences in the sample, roughly 36% were seen once. Comments on this clonotype: Its specificity is not known.

The sequences come from cultured PBMCs, collected from culture after CMV antigen stimulation. The TCR sequence derives from a human donor in good health (CMV status not recorded). Some clones in this sample may be carry-over from other donors' samples.

CDR3 sequence reads: CASTDRGHEQFF. The CDR3 nucleotides are TGTGCCAGTACCGATCGGGGGCATGAGCAGTTCTTC. The chain has TRBV19 and TRBJ2-1; the D gene could be TRBD1 or TRBD2 (6 bases each). Between the trimmed V and J ends, which lost 7 bases and 8 bases, there was a span of 12 bases. Germline V gives CDR1 LNHDA, CDR2 SQIVND (reference sequence). This CDR3 spans 12 amino acids.